The clone carrying this T cell receptor (beta chain) was seen only a few times. These data come from a study of OX40 agonist ivuxolimab in advanced cancers. Study background: As their treatment, patients were administered ivuxolimab, an agonistic anti-OX40 (CD134) antibody.

Repertoires were generated with immunoSEQ multiplex PCR, while TCRdb's copy carries only in-frame clones and drops some. The sample records about 27,000 clones, 65% to 80% being singletons. CDR1 and CDR2 (germline): MDHEN, SYDVKM. V was pared by 7 bases and J by 5 bases, with 8 bases between. This CDR3 comprises 11 residues. The sequence derives from an adult with an advanced solid tumor such as melanoma, head and neck, liver or kidney cancer. Sequencing was performed on CD4+ or CD8+ T cells sorted from blood, taken in a trial of the OX40 agonist ivuxolimab. The chain links TRBV28 to TRBJ1-1; D gene ambiguous. In DNA, the CDR3 is TGTGCCAGCAAGCACGGGACTGAAGCTTTCTTT. Its protein is CASKHGTEAFF.